One sample yielded the 25 T cell receptor beta chains listed below, sequenced in a study of lymphopenia after photon versus proton radiotherapy. Profiled with immunoSEQ multiplex PCR; TCRdb holds only in-frame clones, not every one. The table lists approximately 65,000 clones, roughly 87% of them singletons. The sequenced sample was peripheral blood, obtained from a patient treated with proton-based radiotherapy. Source of these receptors: a man older than 75 with esophageal cancer.

The CDR3 coding sequence is TGTGCCAGCAGCCACGATACCGGGACAGGGAACACGGATACGCAGTATTTT. It codes for CASSHDTGTGNTDTQYF. The chain uses TRBV14 and TRBJ2-3; TRBD1 aligns across 9 bases. Germline V CDR1 and CDR2: SGHDN, FVKESK. After removal of 3 bases from V and 6 bases from J, the junction contained 13 bases not matched to a gene. The CDR3 has 17 amino acids.

The J gene is TRBJ2-3, the V gene TRBV6-1; TRBD1 matches 7 bases. The length of the CDR3 is 13 residues. CDR1 and CDR2 (germline): MNHNS, SASEGT. Trimming at V came to 0 bases and at J to 13 bases, leaving 7 bases not matched to a gene. The CDR3 reads CASSEAGGRGKYF. The CDR3 nucleotides read TGTGCCAGCAGTGAAGCAGGAGGCAGGGGGAAGTATTTT.

The chain couples TRBV11-1 to TRBJ2-7; D remains ambiguous. CDR1 and CDR2 from the germline V gene are SGHAT and FQDESV (reference sequence). V was shortened by 3 bases and J by 2 bases, with 5 bases between the two germline ends. The length of the CDR3 is 12 residues. The CDR3 DNA is TGTGCCAGCAGCTTCCTGACCTACGAGCAGTACTTC. Translation gives CASSFLTYEQYF.

This clone has only one observation. This chain connects TRBV2 to TRBJ1-2; D unclear. CDR1 and CDR2 from the germline V gene are SNHLY and FYNNEI. The CDR3 is 15 amino acids. Trimming cost V 5 bases and J 6 bases, with 19 bases left between them. DNA of the CDR3: TGTGCCAGCAGTCCCGTCACAAGTGGGGTAAATGGCTACACCTTC. Amino acids: CASSPVTSGVNGYTF.

The rearrangement uses TRBV29-1 and TRBJ1-4, with a possible D match to TRBD1 (5 bases). The CDR3 is 12 residues long. Germline-derived CDR1 and CDR2 are SQVTM and ANQGSEA. V was clipped by 3 bases and J by 4 bases, with 6 bases between them. The CDR3: CSVDGGNEKLFF. The CDR3 coding sequence is TGCAGCGTTGACGGGGGTAATGAAAAACTGTTTTTT.

The chain couples TRBV7-8 to TRBJ2-3; D gene uncertain. CDR1 and CDR2 from the germline V gene are SGHVS and FQNEAQ. This CDR3 contains 14 residues. V lost 7 bases and J 0 bases, leaving 11 bases between the germline ends. The CDR3 DNA follows: TGTGCCAGCACCACCTTGACTAGCACAGATACGCAGTATTTT. Residues: CASTTLTSTDTQYF.

This clone has more than one count but fewer than ten. This chain connects TRBV29-1 to TRBJ2-5; D is perhaps TRBD1 (5 bases). The CDR3 consists of 12 residues. CDR1 SQVTM and CDR2 ANQGSEA come from the germline V gene. V lost 6 bases, J lost 0 bases, and 8 bases lay in between. The CDR3 protein is CSVDTYQETQYF. The CDR3 region has the DNA TGCAGCGTGGACACGTACCAAGAGACCCAGTACTTC.

For the CDR3, the DNA is TGTGCCAGTAGTAACGGACTAGGCCGTTACACAGATACGCAGTATTTT. Residues: CASSNGLGRYTDTQYF. The chain is built from TRBV19 and TRBJ2-3, with 7 positions matching TRBD2. CDR3 length equals 16 residues. V was clipped by 4 bases and J by 2 bases; unmatched bases: 9. From germline, CDR1 is LNHDA and CDR2 SQIVND (reference sequence).

The gene calls are TRBV9 and TRBJ2-7, with D tentatively TRBD1 (5 bases). Germline assignment: CDR1 SGDLS and CDR2 YYNGEE. The CDR3 length is 14 residues. Trimming pared 0 bases from V and 1 base from J, leaving 8 bases between. CDR3 in DNA: TGTGCCAGCAGCGTAGATACAGGATCCTACGAGCAGTACTTC. Translated, it gives CASSVDTGSYEQYF. The full variable domain, in which reference TRBV9 and TRBJ2-7 provide the parts outside the CDR3, is DSGVTQTPKHLITATGQRVTLRCSPRSGDLSVYWYQQSLDQGLQFLIQYYNGEERAKGNILERFSAQQFPDLHSELNLSSLELGDSALYFCASSVDTGSYEQYFGPGTRLTVT.

V gene TRBV19 combines with J gene TRBJ1-2, with 12 bases that match TRBD1. V lost 6 bases, J lost 2 bases, and 1 base stayed unmatched. CDR3 length: 14 amino acids. The germline CDR1 and CDR2 sequences are LNHDA and SQIVND (reference sequence). The CDR3 loop is CASRGTGGNYGYTF. The CDR3 nucleotides are TGTGCCAGTAGAGGGACAGGGGGCAACTATGGCTACACCTTC.

The V call is TRBV29-1, the J call TRBJ2-1; tentative D call: TRBD1 (6 bases). The CDR3 length is 11 residues. Germline CDR1 reads SQVTM; CDR2 reads ANQGSEA. Trimming removed 4 bases at V and 13 bases at J, with 14 bases between. In DNA form, the CDR3 reads TGCAGCGTTGCAAGGGGGAAAGTCCAGTTCTTC. This gives the protein CSVARGKVQFF.

The V and J genes are TRBV6-5 and TRBJ1-5, with TRBD1 as a possible D gene (6 bases). The length of the CDR3 is 14 residues. V was shortened by 2 bases and J by 6 bases, with 11 bases between the two germline ends. Germline V gene sequence: CDR1 MNHEY, CDR2 SVGAGI. For the CDR3, the DNA is TGTGCCAGCAGTTACGGGCAGGGGAGTCAGCCCCAGCATTTT. This encodes CASSYGQGSQPQHF.

This chain joins TRBV7-2 and TRBJ1-2; D is uncertain. CDR3 length: 13 residues. Germline CDR1 is SGHTA and CDR2 is FQGNSA. V lost 5 bases and J lost 6, with 13 bases in between. The CDR3 DNA reads TGTGCCAGCAGCCCTATTGGACCGGATGGCTACACCTTC. Its translation is CASSPIGPDGYTF.

V usage is TRBV7-9 and J usage is TRBJ1-4; 7 nucleotides agree with TRBD1. The CDR3 sequence is 14 residues long. Germline V CDR1 and CDR2: SEHNR, FQNEAQ (reference sequence). The V gene end was trimmed by 8 bases and the J gene end by 7 bases; junction bases not matched to a gene: 10. This chain's CDR3 is CASPGGFWGEKLFF. Written as DNA, the CDR3 is TGTGCCAGCCCAGGGGGATTTTGGGGTGAAAAACTGTTTTTT.

The chain links TRBV25-1 to TRBJ1-1; D unclear. This CDR3 has 13 amino acids. Germline V gene data show CDR1 as MGHDK and CDR2 as SYGVNS. V gave up 4 bases and J gave up 8 bases, with 14 bases separating them. CDR3 loop: CASSAGHNVEAFF. CDR3 nucleotides: TGTGCCAGCAGTGCTGGGCACAACGTCGAAGCTTTCTTT.

This CDR3 reads CASSPGPNQPQHF. CDR3 sequence (DNA): TGCGCCAGCAGCCCTGGACCAAATCAGCCCCAGCATTTT. V usage is TRBV5-1 and J usage is TRBJ1-5; D uncertain. Trimming left V 4 bases short and J 4 bases short, with 9 bases between. The CDR3 is 13 residues long. CDR1 and CDR2 from the germline V gene are SGHRS and YFSETQ.

The V and J genes are TRBV18 and TRBJ2-7; 13 nucleotides align to TRBD2. In germline, CDR1 is KGHSH, CDR2 LQKENI. This CDR3 contains 15 residues. Germline trimming cut 3 bases from V and 2 bases from J; bases unmatched to any gene: 1. The CDR3 DNA follows: TGTGCCAGCTCACCGGGGACTAGCGGGGCCTACGAGCAGTACTTC. It is translated as CASSPGTSGAYEQYF.

The chain links TRBV4-3 to TRBJ1-5, with D uncertain. Germline V gives CDR1 LGHNA, CDR2 YSLEER. V lost 2 bases and J lost 0, with 14 bases in between. The CDR3 consists of 17 residues. The chain's CDR3 is CASSQFYPTLSNQPQHF. DNA for the CDR3: TGCGCCAGCAGCCAATTTTACCCGACCCTTAGCAATCAGCCCCAGCATTTT.

Only one count was recorded for this clone. The chain joins TRBV6-5 to TRBJ2-7; D remains ambiguous. Trimming removed 9 bases at V and 4 bases at J, with 16 bases between. Looked up from germline, CDR1 is MNHEY and CDR2 is SVGAGI. The CDR3 spans 13 residues. For the CDR3, the DNA is TGTGCCAGTGGCCCAGGTGGGAAGTACGAGCAGTACTTC. This encodes CASGPGGKYEQYF.

This clone was picked up one time. The rearrangement joins TRBV29-1 to TRBJ2-6; TRBD1 is a possible D gene (5 bases). The CDR3 runs to 14 residues. V was cut by 7 bases and J by 0 bases, with 10 bases left in between. The germline CDR1 and CDR2 sequences are SQVTM and ANQGSEA. The CDR3 spells CSATGNSGANVLTF. CDR3 bases: TGCAGCGCCACAGGAAACTCTGGGGCCAACGTCCTGACTTTC.

In this sample, this clone turned up once. The CDR3 bases are TGTGCCAGCAGTGCCAGGACAGGGATCTACGAGCAGTACTTC. This sequence encodes CASSARTGIYEQYF. The chain joins TRBV2 to TRBJ2-7, with 8 nucleotides matching TRBD1. CDR3 length: 14 amino acids. After removal of 4 bases from V and 3 bases from J, the junction contained 5 bases not matched to a gene. Germline loops: CDR1 SNHLY, CDR2 FYNNEI.

V usage is TRBV10-3 and J usage is TRBJ1-1, with D tentatively TRBD1 (5 bases). Germline V lookup: CDR1 ENHRY, CDR2 SYGVKD. V was shortened by 2 bases and J by 5 bases, with 15 bases between the two germline ends. The CDR3 has 15 residues. CDR3 region: CAISERGGPGTEAFF. The DNA for the CDR3 is TGTGCCATCAGTGAGAGGGGTGGACCTGGGACTGAAGCTTTCTTT.

The V gene is TRBV27, the J gene TRBJ2-2; perhaps D is TRBD1 or TRBD2 (5 bases each). Germline CDR1 reads MNHEY; CDR2 reads SMNVEV (reference sequence). V was trimmed by 5 bases and J by 2 bases, leaving 9 bases between them. The CDR3 is 14 residues long. The DNA of the CDR3 is TGTGCCAGCAGTCGAGGGGATAACACCGGGGAGCTGTTTTTT. This gives the protein CASSRGDNTGELFF.

In this sample, this clone turned up a few times. The identical CDR3 is also encoded by other nucleotide sequences in the sample. The rearrangement uses TRBV5-1 and TRBJ2-3; D call uncertain. V was trimmed by 3 bases and J by 2 bases, leaving 7 bases between them. The CDR3 covers 13 residues. The germline V gene encodes CDR1 SGHRS and CDR2 YFSETQ. CDR3 sequence (DNA): TGCGCCAGCAGCTCCTCCCCCACAGATACGCAGTATTTT. Translated, it gives CASSSSPTDTQYF.

This rearrangement joins TRBV5-1 to TRBJ2-7; D is ambiguous. CDR1 and CDR2 from the germline V gene are SGHRS and YFSETQ. Trimming stripped 2 bases from V and 7 bases from J, with 7 bases between. CDR3 length: 11 residues. The CDR3 loop is CASSFPREQYF. The CDR3 coding sequence is TGCGCCAGCAGCTTCCCTAGAGAGCAGTACTTC.